This T cell receptor (beta chain) is from a study of T cells in Graves' hyperthyroidism and ophthalmopathy. With 5 bases removed from V and 0 bases from J, the gap between germline ends came to 13 bases. Germline CDR1 SGHVS, CDR2 FQNEAQ. This CDR3 spans 16 amino acids. RNA transcripts served as the template for amplifying TCR beta CDR3 regions. First-round RT-PCR with HTBI primers amplified the TCR CDR3 region. TCRdb reprocessed the multiplex PCR reads via MiXCR and lists one record per CDR3 protein. This repertoire shows about 350,000 distinct CDR3 sequences, approximately 15% found once; its top ten account for 20% to 25%. Absent ophthalmopathy progression within 18 months defined stable Graves' hyperthyroidism. Each diagnosis was grounded in clinical symptoms, serum thyroxine and TRAb, thyroid ultrasound, and orbital computed tomography. In its sample, this clonotype was seen many times. Its specificity is unknown.

Study results and caveats: The model's output predicted ophthalmopathy at a median of 6.5 months prior to onset.

This chain uses TRBV7-8 with TRBJ2-2, with D unclear. The receptor comes from a woman aged 30 to 39 with Graves' hyperthyroidism. The sequenced sample consisted of blood. The CDR3 protein is CASSDGRAPNTGELFF. CDR3 sequence (DNA): TGTGCCAGCAGCGATGGCAGAGCCCCGAACACCGGGGAGCTGTTTTTT.